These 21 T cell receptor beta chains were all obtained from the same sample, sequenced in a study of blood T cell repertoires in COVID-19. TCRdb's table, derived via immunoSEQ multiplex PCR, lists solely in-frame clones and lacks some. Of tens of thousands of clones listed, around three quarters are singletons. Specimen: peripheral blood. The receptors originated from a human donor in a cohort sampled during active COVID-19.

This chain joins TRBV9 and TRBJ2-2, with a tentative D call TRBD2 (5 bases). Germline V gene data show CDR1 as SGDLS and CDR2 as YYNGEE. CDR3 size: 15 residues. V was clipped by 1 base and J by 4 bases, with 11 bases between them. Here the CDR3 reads CASSVRSGPTGELFF. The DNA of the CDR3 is TGTGCCAGCAGCGTACGGAGCGGACCCACCGGGGAGCTGTTTTTT.

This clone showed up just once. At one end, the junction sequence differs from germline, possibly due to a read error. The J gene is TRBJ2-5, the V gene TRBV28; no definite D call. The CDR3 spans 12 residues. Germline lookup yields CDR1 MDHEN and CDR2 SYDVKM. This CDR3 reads CASSLNQETQYF. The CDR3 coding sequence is TGTGCCAGCAGTTTAAACCAGGAGACCCAGTACTTC.

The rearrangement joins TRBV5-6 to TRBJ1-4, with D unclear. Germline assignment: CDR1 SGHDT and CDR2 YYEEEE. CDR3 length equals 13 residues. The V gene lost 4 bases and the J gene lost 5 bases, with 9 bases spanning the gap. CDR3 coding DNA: TGTGCCAGCAGCACGGGATACAATGAAAAACTGTTTTTT. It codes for CASSTGYNEKLFF.

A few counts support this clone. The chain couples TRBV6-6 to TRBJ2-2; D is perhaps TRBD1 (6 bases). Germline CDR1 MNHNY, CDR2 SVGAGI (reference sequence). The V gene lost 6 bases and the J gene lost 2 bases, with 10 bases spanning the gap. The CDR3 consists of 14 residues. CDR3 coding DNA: TGTGCCAGCAGGAGGGGACAAAACACCGGGGAGCTGTTTTTT. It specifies CASRRGQNTGELFF.

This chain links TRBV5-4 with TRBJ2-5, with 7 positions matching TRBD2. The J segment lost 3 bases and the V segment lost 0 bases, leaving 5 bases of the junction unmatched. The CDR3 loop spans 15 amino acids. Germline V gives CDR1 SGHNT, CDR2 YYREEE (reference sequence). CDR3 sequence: CASSLGGLAEETQYF. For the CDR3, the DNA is TGTGCCAGCAGCTTGGGTGGGCTAGCGGAAGAGACCCAGTACTTC.

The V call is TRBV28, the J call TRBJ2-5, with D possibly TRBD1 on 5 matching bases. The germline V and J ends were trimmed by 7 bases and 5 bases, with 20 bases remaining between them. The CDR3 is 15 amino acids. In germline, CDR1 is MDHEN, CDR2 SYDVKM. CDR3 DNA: TGTGCCAGCACTCGGGCACAGGCCAGAAGGGAGACCCAGTACTTC. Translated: CASTRAQARRETQYF.

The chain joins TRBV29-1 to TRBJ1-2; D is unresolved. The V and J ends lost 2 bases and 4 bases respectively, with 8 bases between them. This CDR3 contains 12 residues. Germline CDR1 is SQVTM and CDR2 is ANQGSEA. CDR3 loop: CSVERSGYGYTF. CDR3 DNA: TGCAGCGTTGAAAGGTCGGGCTATGGCTACACCTTC. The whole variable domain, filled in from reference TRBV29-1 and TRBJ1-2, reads SAVISQKPSRDICQRGTSLTIQCQVDSQVTMMFWYRQQPGQSLTLIATANQGSEATYESGFVIDKFPISRPNLTFSTLTVSNMSPEDSSIYLCSVERSGYGYTFGSGTRLTVV.

The CDR3 loop reads CASSDPGTPSYEQYF. CDR3 bases: TGTGCCAGCAGTGACCCCGGGACACCTAGCTACGAGCAGTACTTC. J is TRBJ2-7 and V is TRBV6-2 or TRBV6-3; the D gene is possibly TRBD1 (6 bases). This CDR3 has 15 residues. CDR1 is MNHEY, CDR2 SVGEGT, per germline. The V end was cut by 5 bases, the J end by 3 bases, with 17 bases between.

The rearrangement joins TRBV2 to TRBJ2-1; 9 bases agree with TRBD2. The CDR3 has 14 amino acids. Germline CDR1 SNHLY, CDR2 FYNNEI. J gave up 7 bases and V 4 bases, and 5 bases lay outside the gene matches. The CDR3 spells CASSVTSGLNEQFF. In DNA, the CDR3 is TGTGCCAGCAGTGTCACTAGCGGGCTTAATGAGCAGTTCTTC.

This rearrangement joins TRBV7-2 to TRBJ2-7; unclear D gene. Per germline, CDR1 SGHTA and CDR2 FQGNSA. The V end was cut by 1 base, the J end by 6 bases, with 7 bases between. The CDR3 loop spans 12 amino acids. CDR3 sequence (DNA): TGTGCCAGCAGCTTAGATGAGAGCGAGCAGTACTTC. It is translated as CASSLDESEQYF.

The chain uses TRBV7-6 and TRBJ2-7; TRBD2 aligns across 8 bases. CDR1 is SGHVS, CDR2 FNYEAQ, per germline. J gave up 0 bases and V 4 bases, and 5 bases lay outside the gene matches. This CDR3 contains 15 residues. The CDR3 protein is CASSYSGSSSYEQYF. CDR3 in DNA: TGTGCCAGCAGCTACAGCGGGAGCAGCTCCTACGAGCAGTACTTC.

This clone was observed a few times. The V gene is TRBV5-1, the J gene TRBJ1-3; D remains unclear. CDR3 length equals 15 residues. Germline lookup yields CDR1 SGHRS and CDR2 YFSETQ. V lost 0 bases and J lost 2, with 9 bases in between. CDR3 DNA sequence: TGCGCCAGCAGCTTGGCGCCGGGGACTGGAAACACCATATATTTT. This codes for CASSLAPGTGNTIYF.

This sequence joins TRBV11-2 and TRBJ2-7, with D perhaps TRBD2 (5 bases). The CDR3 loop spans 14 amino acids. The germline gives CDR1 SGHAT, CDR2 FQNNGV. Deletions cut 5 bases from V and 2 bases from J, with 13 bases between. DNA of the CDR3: TGTGCCAGCAGCCCAGGACTGCTTCCCTACGAGCAGTACTTC. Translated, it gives CASSPGLLPYEQYF.

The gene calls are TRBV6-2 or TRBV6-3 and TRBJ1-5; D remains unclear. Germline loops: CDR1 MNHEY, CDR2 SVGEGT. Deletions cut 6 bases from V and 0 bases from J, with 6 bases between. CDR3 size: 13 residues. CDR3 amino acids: CASSADSNQPQHF. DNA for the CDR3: TGTGCCAGCAGCGCGGATAGCAATCAGCCCCAGCATTTT.

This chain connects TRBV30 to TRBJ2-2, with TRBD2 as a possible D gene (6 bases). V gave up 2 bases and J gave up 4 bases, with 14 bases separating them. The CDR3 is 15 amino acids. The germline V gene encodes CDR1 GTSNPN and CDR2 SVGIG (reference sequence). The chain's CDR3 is CAWSRTNPSTGELFF. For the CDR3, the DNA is TGTGCCTGGAGTCGGACTAACCCATCCACCGGGGAGCTGTTTTTT.

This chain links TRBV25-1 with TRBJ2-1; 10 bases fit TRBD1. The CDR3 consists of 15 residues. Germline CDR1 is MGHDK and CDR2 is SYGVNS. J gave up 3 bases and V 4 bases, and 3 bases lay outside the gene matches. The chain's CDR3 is CASSAGTGVYNEQFF. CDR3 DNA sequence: TGTGCCAGCAGTGCCGGGACAGGGGTCTACAATGAGCAGTTCTTC.

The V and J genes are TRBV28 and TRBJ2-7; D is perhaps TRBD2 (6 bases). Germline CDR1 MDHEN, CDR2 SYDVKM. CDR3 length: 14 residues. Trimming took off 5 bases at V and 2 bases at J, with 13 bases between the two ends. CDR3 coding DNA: TGTGCCAGCAGTCCAATGGGGGGAGCCTACGAGCAGTACTTC. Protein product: CASSPMGGAYEQYF.

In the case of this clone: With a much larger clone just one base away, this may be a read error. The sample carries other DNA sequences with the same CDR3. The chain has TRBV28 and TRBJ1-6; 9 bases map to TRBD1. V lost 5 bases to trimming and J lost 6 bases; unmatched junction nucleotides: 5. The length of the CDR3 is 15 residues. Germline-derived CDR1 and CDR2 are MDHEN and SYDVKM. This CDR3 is CASSAGTGINSPLHF. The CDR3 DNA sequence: TGTGCCAGCAGTGCGGGGACAGGGATTAATTCACCCCTCCACTTT.

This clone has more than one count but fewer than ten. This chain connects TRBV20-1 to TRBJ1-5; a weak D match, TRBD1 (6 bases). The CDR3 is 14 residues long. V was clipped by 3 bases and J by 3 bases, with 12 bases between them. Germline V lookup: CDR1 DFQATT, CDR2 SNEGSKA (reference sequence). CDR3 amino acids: CSASTGLNNQPQHF. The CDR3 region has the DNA TGCAGTGCTAGTACAGGGTTAAACAATCAGCCCCAGCATTTT.

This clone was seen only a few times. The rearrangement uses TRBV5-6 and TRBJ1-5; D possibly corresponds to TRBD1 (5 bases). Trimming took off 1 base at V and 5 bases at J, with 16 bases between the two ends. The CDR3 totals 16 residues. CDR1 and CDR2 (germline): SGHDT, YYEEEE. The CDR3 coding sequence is TGTGCCAGCAGCTTGATAGGGGAAGGGCAGGATCAGCCCCAGCATTTT. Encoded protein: CASSLIGEGQDQPQHF. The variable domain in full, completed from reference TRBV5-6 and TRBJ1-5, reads DAGVTQSPTHLIKTRGQQVTLRCSPKSGHDTVSWYQQALGQGPQFIFQYYEEEERQRGNFPDRFSGHQFPNYSSELNVNALLLGDSALYLCASSLIGEGQDQPQHFGDGTRLSIL.

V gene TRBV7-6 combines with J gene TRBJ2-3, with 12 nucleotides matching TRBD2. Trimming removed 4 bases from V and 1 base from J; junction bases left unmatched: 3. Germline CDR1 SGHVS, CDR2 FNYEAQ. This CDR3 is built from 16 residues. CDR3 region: CASSSRLAGGTDTQYF. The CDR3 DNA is TGTGCCAGCAGCTCAAGACTAGCGGGAGGCACAGATACGCAGTATTTT.